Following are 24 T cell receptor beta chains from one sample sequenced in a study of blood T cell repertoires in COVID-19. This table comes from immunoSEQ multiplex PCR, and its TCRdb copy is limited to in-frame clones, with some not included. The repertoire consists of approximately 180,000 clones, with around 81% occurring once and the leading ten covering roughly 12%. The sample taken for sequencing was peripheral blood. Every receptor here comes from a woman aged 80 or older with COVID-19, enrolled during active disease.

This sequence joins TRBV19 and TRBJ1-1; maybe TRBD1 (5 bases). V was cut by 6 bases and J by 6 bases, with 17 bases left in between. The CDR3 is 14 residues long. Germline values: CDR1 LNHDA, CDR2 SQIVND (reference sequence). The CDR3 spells CASSPTGGWPEAFF. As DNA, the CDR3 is TGTGCCAGTAGCCCCACGGGGGGGTGGCCTGAAGCTTTCTTT.

CDR3 sequence reads: CASSFAGTSGNTIYF. The CDR3 DNA sequence: TGTGCCAGCAGCTTTGCAGGCACCTCTGGAAACACCATATATTTT. The chain uses TRBV7-9 and TRBJ1-3; D ambiguous. The CDR3 has 15 residues. Trimming took off 3 bases at V and 0 bases at J, with 9 bases between the two ends. In germline, CDR1 is SEHNR, CDR2 FQNEAQ (reference sequence). Based on the CDR3 plus reference TRBV7-9 and TRBJ1-3, the full variable domain is DTGVSQNPRHKITKRGQNVTFRCDPISEHNRLYWYRQTLGQGPEFLTYFQNEAQLEKSRLLSDRFSAERPKGSFSTLEIQRTEQGDSAMYLCASSFAGTSGNTIYFGEGSWLTVV.

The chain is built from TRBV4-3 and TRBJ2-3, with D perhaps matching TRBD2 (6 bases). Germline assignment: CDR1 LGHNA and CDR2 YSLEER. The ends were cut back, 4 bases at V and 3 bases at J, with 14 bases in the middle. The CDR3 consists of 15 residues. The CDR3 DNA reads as TGCGCCAGCAGCCTTCGGGAGATAAGGACAGATACGCAGTATTTT. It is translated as CASSLREIRTDTQYF.

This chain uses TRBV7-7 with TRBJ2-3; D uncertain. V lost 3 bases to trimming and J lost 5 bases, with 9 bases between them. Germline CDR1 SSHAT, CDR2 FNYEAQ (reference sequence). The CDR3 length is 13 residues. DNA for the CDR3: TGTGCCAGCAGCTTTTCCGCGGTAGATACGCAGTATTTT. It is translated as CASSFSAVDTQYF.

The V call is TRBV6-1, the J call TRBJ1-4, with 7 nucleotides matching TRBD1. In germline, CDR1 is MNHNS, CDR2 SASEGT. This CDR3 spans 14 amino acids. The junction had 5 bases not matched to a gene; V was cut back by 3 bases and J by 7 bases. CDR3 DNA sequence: TGTGCCAGCAGTGAGACAGGGCATATTGAAAAACTGTTTTTT. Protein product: CASSETGHIEKLFF.

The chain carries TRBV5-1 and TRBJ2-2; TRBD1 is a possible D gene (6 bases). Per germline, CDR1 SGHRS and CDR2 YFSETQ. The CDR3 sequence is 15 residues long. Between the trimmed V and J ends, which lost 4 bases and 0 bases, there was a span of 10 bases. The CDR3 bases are TGCGCCAGCAGCGCGGACAGAGCGAACACCGGGGAGCTGTTTTTT. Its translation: CASSADRANTGELFF.

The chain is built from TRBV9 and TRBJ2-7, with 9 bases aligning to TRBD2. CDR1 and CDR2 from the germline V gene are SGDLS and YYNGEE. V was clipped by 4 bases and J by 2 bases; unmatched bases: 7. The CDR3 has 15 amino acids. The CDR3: CASSPQGLAPYEQYF. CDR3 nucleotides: TGTGCCAGCAGCCCACAGGGACTAGCCCCCTACGAGCAGTACTTC.

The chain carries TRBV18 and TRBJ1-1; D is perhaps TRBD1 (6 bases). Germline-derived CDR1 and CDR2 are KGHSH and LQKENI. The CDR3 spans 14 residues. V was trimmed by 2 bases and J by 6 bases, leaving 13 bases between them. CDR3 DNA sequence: TGTGCCAGCTCACCAACCTCTGGACAGCCTGAAGCTTTCTTT. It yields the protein CASSPTSGQPEAFF.

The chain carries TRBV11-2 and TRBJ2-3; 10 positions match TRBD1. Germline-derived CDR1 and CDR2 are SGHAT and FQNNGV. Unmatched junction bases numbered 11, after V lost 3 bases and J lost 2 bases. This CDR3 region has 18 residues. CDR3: CASSLGPGQGFYTDTQYF. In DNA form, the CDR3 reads TGTGCCAGCAGCTTGGGACCGGGACAGGGGTTCTACACAGATACGCAGTATTTT.

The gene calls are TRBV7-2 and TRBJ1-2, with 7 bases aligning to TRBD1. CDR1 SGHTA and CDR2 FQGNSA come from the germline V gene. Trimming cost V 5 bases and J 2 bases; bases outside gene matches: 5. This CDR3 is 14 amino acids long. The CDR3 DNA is TGTGCCAGCAGCACCGGACAGGCCAACTATGGCTACACCTTC. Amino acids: CASSTGQANYGYTF.

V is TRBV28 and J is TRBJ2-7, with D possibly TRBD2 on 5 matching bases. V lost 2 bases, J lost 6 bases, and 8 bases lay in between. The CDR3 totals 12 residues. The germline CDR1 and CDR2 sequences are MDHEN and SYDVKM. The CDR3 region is CASSLRRAEQYF. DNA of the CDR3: TGTGCCAGCAGTTTACGGCGGGCCGAGCAGTACTTC.

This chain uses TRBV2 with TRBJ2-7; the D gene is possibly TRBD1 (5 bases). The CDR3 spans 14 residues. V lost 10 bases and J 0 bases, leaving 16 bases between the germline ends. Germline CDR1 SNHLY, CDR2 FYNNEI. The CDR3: CAIRATVGSYEQYF. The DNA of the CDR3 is TGTGCCATCAGGGCGACAGTAGGCTCCTACGAGCAGTACTTC.

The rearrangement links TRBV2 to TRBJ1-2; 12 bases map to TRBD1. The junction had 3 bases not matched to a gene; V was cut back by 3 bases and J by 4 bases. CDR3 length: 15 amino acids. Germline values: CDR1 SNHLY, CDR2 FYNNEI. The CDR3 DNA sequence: TGTGCCAGCAGTGAGTTGGGACAGGGGGCCTATGGCTACACCTTC. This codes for CASSELGQGAYGYTF.

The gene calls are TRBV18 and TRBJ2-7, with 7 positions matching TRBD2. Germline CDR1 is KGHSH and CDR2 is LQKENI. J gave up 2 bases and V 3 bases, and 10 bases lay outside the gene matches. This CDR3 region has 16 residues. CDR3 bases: TGTGCCAGCTCACCCCTCGGGGACGGGGGGACCTACGAGCAGTACTTC. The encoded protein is CASSPLGDGGTYEQYF.

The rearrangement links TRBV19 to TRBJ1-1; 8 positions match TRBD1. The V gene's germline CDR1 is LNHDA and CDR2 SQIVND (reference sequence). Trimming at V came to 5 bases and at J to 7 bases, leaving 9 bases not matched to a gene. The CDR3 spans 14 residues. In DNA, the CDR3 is TGTGCCAGTAGTCATCTGGACAGGGCCTATGAAGCTTTCTTT. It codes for CASSHLDRAYEAFF. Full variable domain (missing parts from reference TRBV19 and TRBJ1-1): DGGITQSPKYLFRKEGQNVTLSCEQNLNHDAMYWYRQDPGQGLRLIYYSQIVNDFQKGDIAEGYSVSREKKESFPLTVTSAQKNPTAFYLCASSHLDRAYEAFFGQGTRLTVV.

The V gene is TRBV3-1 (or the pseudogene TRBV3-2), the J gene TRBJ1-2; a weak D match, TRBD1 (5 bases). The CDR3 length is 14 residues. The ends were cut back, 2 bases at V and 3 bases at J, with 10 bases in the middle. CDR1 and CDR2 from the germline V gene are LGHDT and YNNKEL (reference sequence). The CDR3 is CASSQIDRDYGYTF. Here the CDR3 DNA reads TGTGCCAGCAGCCAAATCGACAGAGACTATGGCTACACCTTC.

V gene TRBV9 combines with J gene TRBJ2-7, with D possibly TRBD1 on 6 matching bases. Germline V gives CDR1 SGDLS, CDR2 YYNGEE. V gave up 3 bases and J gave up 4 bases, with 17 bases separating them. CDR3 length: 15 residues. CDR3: CASSGGDGQGYEQYF. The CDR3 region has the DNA TGTGCCAGCAGCGGGGGCGATGGGCAGGGGTACGAGCAGTACTTC.

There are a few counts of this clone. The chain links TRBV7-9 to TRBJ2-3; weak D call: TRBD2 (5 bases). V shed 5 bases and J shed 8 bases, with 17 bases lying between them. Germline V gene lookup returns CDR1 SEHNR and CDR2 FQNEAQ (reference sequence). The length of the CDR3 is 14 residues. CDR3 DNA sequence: TGTGCCAGCAGCCCCAGGACTGAACCAGCTACGCAGTATTTT. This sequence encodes CASSPRTEPATQYF.

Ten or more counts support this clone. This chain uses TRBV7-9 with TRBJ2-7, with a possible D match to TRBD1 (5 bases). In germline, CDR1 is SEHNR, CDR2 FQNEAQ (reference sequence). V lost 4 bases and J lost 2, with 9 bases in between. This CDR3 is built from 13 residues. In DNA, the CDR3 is TGTGCCAGCAGCTCGGACACCACCTACGAGCAGTACTTC. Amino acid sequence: CASSSDTTYEQYF. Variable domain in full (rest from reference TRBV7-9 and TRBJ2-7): DTGVSQNPRHKITKRGQNVTFRCDPISEHNRLYWYRQTLGQGPEFLTYFQNEAQLEKSRLLSDRFSAERPKGSFSTLEIQRTEQGDSAMYLCASSSDTTYEQYFGPGTRLTVT.

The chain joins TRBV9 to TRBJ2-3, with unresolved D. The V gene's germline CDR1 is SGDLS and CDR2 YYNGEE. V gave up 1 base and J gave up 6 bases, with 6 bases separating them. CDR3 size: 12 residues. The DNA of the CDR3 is TGTGCCAGCAGCGTAAATCGGGATACGCAGTATTTT. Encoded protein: CASSVNRDTQYF.

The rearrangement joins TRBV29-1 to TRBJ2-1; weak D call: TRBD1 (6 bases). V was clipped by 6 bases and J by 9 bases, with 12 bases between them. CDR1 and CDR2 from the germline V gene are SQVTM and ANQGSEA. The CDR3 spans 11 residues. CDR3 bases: TGCAGCGTCGAAATAGGGGGTGAGCAGTTCTTC. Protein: CSVEIGGEQFF.

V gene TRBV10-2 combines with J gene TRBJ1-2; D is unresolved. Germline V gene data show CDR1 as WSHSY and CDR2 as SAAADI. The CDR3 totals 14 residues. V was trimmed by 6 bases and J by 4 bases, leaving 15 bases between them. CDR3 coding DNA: TGCGCCAGCAGGGAACGGGCCCGGGGCTATGGCTACACCTTC. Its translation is CASRERARGYGYTF.

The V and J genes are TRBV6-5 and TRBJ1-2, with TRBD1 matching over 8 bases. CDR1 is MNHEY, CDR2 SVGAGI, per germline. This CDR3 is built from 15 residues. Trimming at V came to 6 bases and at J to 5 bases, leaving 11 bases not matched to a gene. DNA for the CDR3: TGTGCCAGCAGCTCAAGGACAGGGAGGGTATATGGCTACACCTTC. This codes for CASSSRTGRVYGYTF.

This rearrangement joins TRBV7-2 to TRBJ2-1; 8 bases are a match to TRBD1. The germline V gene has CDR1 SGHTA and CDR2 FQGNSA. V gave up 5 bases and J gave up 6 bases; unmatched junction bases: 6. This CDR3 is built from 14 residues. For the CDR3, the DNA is TGTGCCAGCAGCGGACAGGGCAAGGGCAATGAGCAGTTCTTC. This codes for CASSGQGKGNEQFF.